Below, 20 T cell receptor beta chains from the same sample are listed, as sequenced in a study of cytomegalovirus exposure and HLA in healthy donors. A multiplex PCR was run with 60 Vbeta primers and 13 Jbeta primers. Some clones are missing from TCRdb's copy, which holds only in-frame ones; the method was immunoSEQ multiplex PCR. The sample contains about 190,000 clones, 65% to 85% of which appear only once. The specimen was PBMCs. The source is a woman aged 18-30 years in good health and CMV-seronegative.

The chain has TRBV30 and TRBJ2-1, with D possibly matching TRBD2 (6 bases). The CDR3 extends over 12 amino acids. The germline gives CDR1 GTSNPN, CDR2 SVGIG (reference sequence). V lost 0 bases and J lost 9, with 9 bases in between. Here the CDR3 reads CAWSVGGGEQFF. The CDR3 region has the DNA TGTGCCTGGAGTGTGGGGGGTGGTGAGCAGTTCTTC.

V gene TRBV29-1 combines with J gene TRBJ1-2; D ambiguous. CDR3 size: 13 residues. Trimming shortened V by 4 bases and J by 0 bases, and 9 bases separated the two germline ends. Germline lookup yields CDR1 SQVTM and CDR2 ANQGSEA. The CDR3 nucleotides are TGCAGCGTTGGGCCCGGGGCTAACTATGGCTACACCTTC. This translates into CSVGPGANYGYTF.

The chain is built from TRBV11-2 and TRBJ1-1, with a tentative D call TRBD1 (6 bases). This CDR3 is 16 amino acids long. The germline V gene has CDR1 SGHAT and CDR2 FQNNGV. V lost 4 bases and J lost 1, with 16 bases in between. The CDR3 sequence is CASSSPGRGANTEAFF. The CDR3 DNA reads TGTGCCAGCAGCTCCCCCGGCAGGGGTGCGAACACTGAAGCTTTCTTT.

CDR3 amino acids: CASFRGNEGEAFF. CDR3 DNA: TGTGCCTCTTTCAGGGGTAATGAAGGTGAAGCTTTCTTT. The chain recombines TRBV28 with TRBJ1-1, with D perhaps matching TRBD1 (6 bases). The CDR3 loop spans 13 amino acids. The V gene's germline CDR1 is MDHEN and CDR2 SYDVKM. Trimming cost V 11 bases and J 7 bases, with 20 bases left between them. Full variable domain (remainder filled in from reference TRBV28 and TRBJ1-1): DVKVTQSSRYLVKRTGEKVFLECVQDMDHENMFWYRQDPGLGLRLIYFSYDVKMKEKGDIPEGYSVSREKKERFSLILESASTNQTSMYLCASFRGNEGEAFFGQGTRLTVV.

V gene TRBV9 combines with J gene TRBJ1-1, with D possibly being TRBD1 (5 bases). V was clipped by 2 bases and J by 4 bases, with 12 bases between them. In germline, CDR1 is SGDLS, CDR2 YYNGEE. The CDR3 runs to 14 residues. CDR3 in DNA: TGTGCCAGCAGCGTTGACTTAGGGGCCACTGAAGCTTTCTTT. Protein: CASSVDLGATEAFF.

This clone was recorded only once. CDR3 nucleotides: TGTGCCAGCAGGGACTACGGCTACGAGCAGTACTTC. This encodes CASRDYGYEQYF. The chain employs TRBV28 and TRBJ2-7; perhaps TRBD2 as D (6 bases). The CDR3 contains 12 residues. The ends were cut back, 6 bases at V and 3 bases at J, with 9 bases in the middle. CDR1 and CDR2 (germline): MDHEN, SYDVKM. Looking up the rest from reference TRBV28 and TRBJ2-7 gives the full variable domain: DVKVTQSSRYLVKRTGEKVFLECVQDMDHENMFWYRQDPGLGLRLIYFSYDVKMKEKGDIPEGYSVSREKKERFSLILESASTNQTSMYLCASRDYGYEQYFGPGTRLTVT.

The genes are TRBV18 and TRBJ2-6; 9 bases are shared with TRBD1. CDR3 length equals 18 residues. Germline V gene sequence: CDR1 KGHSH, CDR2 LQKENI. The trim removed 1 base at V and 0 bases at J, leaving 4 bases unmatched. In DNA form, the CDR3 reads TGTGCCAGCTCACCACGACAGGGGGGCCTCTCTGGGGCCAACGTCCTGACTTTC. It specifies CASSPRQGGLSGANVLTF.

The chain has TRBV19 and TRBJ1-3; D not resolved. The germline gives CDR1 LNHDA, CDR2 SQIVND (reference sequence). CDR3 length: 11 residues. The V end lost 8 bases, the J end lost 6 bases, and 8 bases lay between the germline ends. The CDR3 reads CASPGQNTIYF. CDR3 nucleotides: TGTGCCAGTCCTGGGCAAAACACCATATATTTT.

This sequence joins TRBV5-1 and TRBJ2-3; no firm D call. Germline values: CDR1 SGHRS, CDR2 YFSETQ. V was cut by 0 bases and J by 4 bases, with 9 bases left in between. The CDR3 loop spans 14 amino acids. The CDR3 reads CASSLGAEADTQYF. The CDR3 DNA is TGCGCCAGCAGCTTGGGGGCCGAAGCAGATACGCAGTATTTT.

The chain recombines TRBV19 with TRBJ2-1; the match to TRBD1 covers 10 bases. Looked up from germline, CDR1 is LNHDA and CDR2 is SQIVND (reference sequence). This CDR3 has 15 residues. Trimming at V came to 7 bases and at J to 4 bases, leaving 7 bases not matched to a gene. The CDR3 reads CASTSRDRGYNEQFF. Written as DNA, the CDR3 is TGTGCCAGTACCTCCCGGGACAGGGGATACAATGAGCAGTTCTTC. The variable domain in full, with the rest retrieved from reference TRBV19 and TRBJ2-1, is DGGITQSPKYLFRKEGQNVTLSCEQNLNHDAMYWYRQDPGQGLRLIYYSQIVNDFQKGDIAEGYSVSREKKESFPLTVTSAQKNPTAFYLCASTSRDRGYNEQFFGPGTRLTVL.

V is TRBV6-1 and J is TRBJ1-6; tentative D call: TRBD1 (5 bases). This CDR3 is built from 16 residues. CDR1 is MNHNS, CDR2 SASEGT, per germline. Trimming stripped 2 bases from V and 7 bases from J, with 15 bases between. As DNA, the CDR3 is TGTGCCAGCAGTGAATTAATTCACTCAGGGAATTCACCCCTCCACTTT. Its protein is CASSELIHSGNSPLHF.

This clone has just a few counts. The chain uses TRBV7-9 and TRBJ2-2, with 9 bases aligning to TRBD1. Germline assignment: CDR1 SEHNR and CDR2 FQNEAQ (reference sequence). The CDR3 consists of 17 residues. With V trimmed by 3 bases and J by 0 bases, 5 bases remained unmatched. This CDR3 reads CASSFPRDRANTGELFF. The CDR3 DNA follows: TGTGCCAGCAGCTTTCCCCGGGACAGGGCGAACACCGGGGAGCTGTTTTTT.

The chain joins TRBV6-1 to TRBJ2-3; 8 positions match TRBD1. With 6 bases clipped from V and 3 bases from J, the junction kept 5 bases outside the gene matches. Germline V gives CDR1 MNHNS, CDR2 SASEGT. The CDR3 covers 14 residues. CDR3 DNA sequence: TGTGCCAGCAGCGTCGGACAGGGAACAGATACGCAGTATTTT. Translated: CASSVGQGTDTQYF.

CDR3 loop: CASSAPSGLSYEQYF. DNA of the CDR3: TGTGCCAGCAGCGCACCCTCAGGACTTTCCTACGAGCAGTACTTC. This chain connects TRBV2 to TRBJ2-7; the D gene is possibly TRBD2 (5 bases). There are 15 residues in the CDR3. V lost 6 bases and J 1 base, leaving 16 bases between the germline ends. Per the germline V gene, CDR1 is SNHLY and CDR2 is FYNNEI.

The chain recombines TRBV6-1 with TRBJ2-1; TRBD2 might be the D (6 bases). CDR1 MNHNS and CDR2 SASEGT come from the germline V gene. CDR3 length equals 15 residues. V lost 0 bases and J lost 5, with 11 bases in between. The CDR3 loop reads CASSEAGLADNEQFF. CDR3 in DNA: TGTGCCAGCAGTGAAGCGGGGTTAGCGGACAATGAGCAGTTCTTC.

The genes are TRBV4-1 and TRBJ2-6, with TRBD1 as a possible D gene (5 bases). Trimming shortened V by 1 base and J by 0 bases, and 19 bases separated the two germline ends. Germline V gene lookup returns CDR1 MGHRA and CDR2 YSYEKL. The CDR3 has 20 residues. CDR3 in amino acids: CASSQVKGMVPVSGANVLTF. The CDR3 region has the DNA TGCGCCAGCAGCCAAGTGAAGGGGATGGTCCCCGTCTCTGGGGCCAACGTCCTGACTTTC.

The CDR3 DNA follows: TGTGCCAGCAGCTTAATTAGGAAACAGGGCAGCCGCAATGAGCAGTTCTTC. It is translated as CASSLIRKQGSRNEQFF. The chain has TRBV7-3 and TRBJ2-1; perhaps TRBD1 as D (6 bases). This CDR3 contains 17 residues. Trimming cost V 1 base and J 6 bases, with 19 bases left between them. CDR1 and CDR2 (germline): SGHTA, FQGTGA.

This chain connects TRBV18 to TRBJ2-7; 8 nucleotides align to TRBD1. V shed 2 bases and J 6 bases; nucleotides not matched to a gene: 12. CDR1 and CDR2 from the germline V gene are KGHSH and LQKENI. There are 16 residues in the CDR3. CDR3 sequence (DNA): TGTGCCAGCTCACCAAGAGTCCGGACAGGGAGAGCCGAGCAGTACTTC. This translates into CASSPRVRTGRAEQYF.

This chain connects TRBV6-5 to TRBJ2-7; D uncertain. CDR1 is MNHEY, CDR2 SVGAGI, per germline. The V end was cut by 4 bases, the J end by 7 bases, with 8 bases between. This CDR3 has 11 residues. The CDR3 DNA follows: TGTGCCAGCAGTTCCAACACGGAGCAGTACTTC. It yields the protein CASSSNTEQYF.

The J gene is TRBJ1-1, the V gene TRBV13; D is perhaps TRBD1 (6 bases). The CDR3 consists of 15 residues. The V and J ends lost 2 bases and 0 bases respectively, with 10 bases between them. CDR1 and CDR2 (germline): PRHDT, FYEKMQ (reference sequence). The CDR3 sequence is CASSLRDNMNTEAFF. The CDR3 DNA reads as TGTGCCAGCAGCTTAAGGGACAACATGAACACTGAAGCTTTCTTT. The full variable domain, completed using reference TRBV13 and TRBJ1-1, is AAGVIQSPRHLIKEKRETATLKCYPIPRHDTVYWYQQGPGQDPQFLISFYEKMQSDKGSIPDRFSAQQFSDYHSELNMSSLELGDSALYFCASSLRDNMNTEAFFGQGTRLTVV.